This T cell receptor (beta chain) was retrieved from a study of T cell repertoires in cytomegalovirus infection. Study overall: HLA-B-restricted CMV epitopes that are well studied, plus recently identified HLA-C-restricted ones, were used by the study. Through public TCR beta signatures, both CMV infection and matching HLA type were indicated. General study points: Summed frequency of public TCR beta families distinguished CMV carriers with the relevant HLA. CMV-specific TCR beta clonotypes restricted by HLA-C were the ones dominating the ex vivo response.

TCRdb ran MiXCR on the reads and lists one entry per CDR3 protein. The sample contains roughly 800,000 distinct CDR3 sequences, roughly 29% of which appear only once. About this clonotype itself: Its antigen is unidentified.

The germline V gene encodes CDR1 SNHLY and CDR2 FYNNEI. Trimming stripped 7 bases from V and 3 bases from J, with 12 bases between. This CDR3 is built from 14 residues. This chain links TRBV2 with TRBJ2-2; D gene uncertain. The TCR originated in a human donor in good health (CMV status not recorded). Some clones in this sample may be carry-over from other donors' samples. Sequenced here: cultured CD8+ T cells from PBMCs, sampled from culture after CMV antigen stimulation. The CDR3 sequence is CASTRPLDTGELFF. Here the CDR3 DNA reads TGTGCCAGCACCAGACCCCTAGACACCGGGGAGCTGTTTTTT.